The clone carrying this T cell receptor beta chain was seen a single time. Its antigen is not identified. The sample comes from a study of a mutant IDH1 vaccine in newly diagnosed glioma. Study details: Vaccine administration was initiated 4-6 weeks following radiotherapy alone, or with temozolomide cycles. Pretreatment consisted of radiotherapy, temozolomide, or both, with most receiving both.

Measured with immunoSEQ multiplex PCR; TCRdb has only the in-frame clones, and not every one. This table has tens of thousands of clones, under 80% appearing once. Stated time point: week 23, last vaccination. Every vaccine dose comprised 300 ug of mutant IDH1 20-mer peptide plus topical imiquimod. J gave up 3 bases and V 5 bases, and 9 bases lay outside the gene matches. The CDR3 runs 15 residues. In germline, CDR1 is SGHVS, CDR2 FQNEAQ. Sequenced material: PBMCs, taken from a glioma patient whose treatment included an IDH1 peptide vaccine. The receptor was isolated from a man between 45 and 60 years old with glioma. The V call is TRBV7-8, the J call TRBJ1-1, with 7 bases that match TRBD1. DNA of the CDR3: TGTGCCAGCAGCCGCCAGACAGGGATTGACACTGAAGCTTTCTTT. It translates to CASSRQTGIDTEAFF. The variable domain in full, with the rest retrieved from reference TRBV7-8 and TRBJ1-1, is GAGVSQSPRYKVAKRGQDVALRCDPISGHVSLFWYQQALGQGPEFLTYFQNEAQLDKSGLPSDRFFAERPEGSVSTLKIQRTQQEDSAVYLCASSRQTGIDTEAFFGQGTRLTVV.